One sample yielded the 26 T cell receptor beta chains listed below, sequenced in a study of cytomegalovirus exposure and HLA in healthy donors. PCR amplification relied on 60 Vbeta primers (plus 13 Jbeta primers). TCRdb's copy holds only in-frame clones and misses some; the assay was immunoSEQ multiplex PCR. The sample lists roughly 120,000 clones, around 67% occurring once. The sequenced material came from PBMCs. These receptors all come from a woman in her forties in good health and CMV-seronegative.

The chain employs TRBV7-8 and TRBJ1-2; weak D call: TRBD1 (5 bases). Germline V CDR1 and CDR2: SGHVS, FQNEAQ. V lost 0 bases and J 0 bases, leaving 11 bases between the germline ends. The CDR3 has 16 residues. CDR3 residues: CASSLAATATNYGYTF. The CDR3 coding sequence is TGTGCCAGCAGCTTAGCTGCGACAGCTACTAACTATGGCTACACCTTC.

With regard to this clone: This sample also contains other DNA sequences that code for the same CDR3. CDR3 nucleotide sequence: TGTGCCAGCTCACCTCTACAGGGGAGCTCCTACGAGCAGTACTTC. This translates into CASSPLQGSSYEQYF. The chain recombines TRBV18 with TRBJ2-7; 7 bases agree with TRBD1. V shed 3 bases, J shed 0 bases, and the junction held 5 bases outside the gene matches. The CDR3 is made up of 15 amino acids. From germline, CDR1 is KGHSH and CDR2 LQKENI.

The chain links TRBV19 to TRBJ1-1; D is perhaps TRBD1 (6 bases). The germline V gene has CDR1 LNHDA and CDR2 SQIVND (reference sequence). Trimming pared 4 bases from V and 2 bases from J, leaving 17 bases between. There are 16 residues in the CDR3. The CDR3 spells CASSSATGTKNTEAFF. The CDR3 DNA follows: TGTGCCAGTAGTAGCGCCACCGGGACAAAAAACACTGAAGCTTTCTTT.

The rearrangement links TRBV2 to TRBJ1-5; D remains ambiguous. CDR1 and CDR2 from the germline V gene are SNHLY and FYNNEI. This CDR3 region has 13 residues. V lost 2 bases to trimming and J lost 7 bases, with 9 bases between them. Here the CDR3 reads CASSESNQQPQHF. CDR3 DNA: TGTGCCAGCAGTGAATCTAACCAACAGCCCCAGCATTTT.

The rearrangement joins TRBV12-5 to TRBJ2-7; 7 positions agree with TRBD1. Germline trimming cut 5 bases from V and 2 bases from J; bases unmatched to any gene: 6. CDR3 size: 14 residues. Germline V gene data show CDR1 as LGHNT and CDR2 as FRNRAP. The CDR3 loop is CASGPGTAPYEQYF. CDR3 DNA sequence: TGTGCTAGTGGTCCCGGGACAGCCCCCTACGAGCAGTACTTC.

V gene TRBV2 combines with J gene TRBJ1-1; D is ambiguous. CDR3 length: 13 amino acids. Trimming took off 6 bases at V and 1 base at J, with 9 bases between the two ends. Looked up from germline, CDR1 is SNHLY and CDR2 is FYNNEI. CDR3 nucleotides: TGTGCCAGCAGCGAGGACTGGAACACTGAAGCTTTCTTT. Its protein is CASSEDWNTEAFF.

The table lists this clone with a count of one. The CDR3 loop reads CASSFDSLLTSQYNEQFF. CDR3 DNA sequence: TGTGCCAGCAGCTTCGACTCCTTATTGACTAGCCAGTACAATGAGCAGTTCTTC. The V and J genes are TRBV7-9 and TRBJ2-1; TRBD2 matches at 7 bases. Germline CDR1 and CDR2: SEHNR and FQNEAQ (reference sequence). This CDR3 has 18 amino acids. With V trimmed by 3 bases and J by 4 bases, 15 bases remained unmatched.

The chain links TRBV4-1 to TRBJ2-7; 11 bases are a match to TRBD1. J was trimmed by 4 bases and V by 3 bases; bases with no gene match: 5. The CDR3 spans 15 residues. Germline CDR1 reads MGHRA; CDR2 reads YSYEKL. For the CDR3, the DNA is TGCGCCAGCAGCCAGGGACAGGGGGTGGGTTACGAGCAGTACTTC. Translation: CASSQGQGVGYEQYF.

The rearrangement links TRBV11-2 to TRBJ1-2, with TRBD1 identical over 9 bases. V gave up 5 bases and J gave up 0 bases; unmatched junction bases: 10. The CDR3 has 17 amino acids. In germline, CDR1 is SGHAT, CDR2 FQNNGV. The CDR3 region is CASSRVRDRAANYGYTF. The DNA for the CDR3 is TGTGCCAGCAGCCGCGTCCGGGACAGGGCGGCTAACTATGGCTACACCTTC.

There are a few counts of this clone. CDR3 nucleotide sequence: TGTGCCAGCAGTGAGCTAGCGGGAGCCCGCACCGGGGAGCTGTTTTTT. Amino acids: CASSELAGARTGELFF. The chain couples TRBV6-1 to TRBJ2-2; TRBD2 matches 10 bases. The V segment lost 3 bases and the J segment 4 bases; nucleotides outside the gene matches: 5. There are 16 residues in the CDR3. Germline CDR1 MNHNS, CDR2 SASEGT.

This clone turned up a few times. The CDR3: CASSSDRGDPPGELFF. In nucleotides, the CDR3 is TGTGCCAGTAGTTCGGACAGGGGGGATCCCCCCGGGGAGCTGTTTTTT. The gene calls are TRBV19 and TRBJ2-2; 10 bases agree with TRBD1. With 5 bases clipped from V and 6 bases from J, the junction kept 9 bases outside the gene matches. The V gene's germline CDR1 is LNHDA and CDR2 SQIVND (reference sequence). There are 16 residues in the CDR3.

The V and J genes are TRBV7-9 and TRBJ1-1, with 7 nucleotides matching TRBD1. This CDR3 is built from 13 residues. V lost 5 bases to trimming and J lost 10 bases; unmatched junction nucleotides: 10. The V gene's germline CDR1 is SEHNR and CDR2 FQNEAQ (reference sequence). For the CDR3, the DNA is TGTGCCAGCAGCCCAACAGGGGTCCGCGGAGCTTTCTTT. Its protein is CASSPTGVRGAFF.

CDR3 loop: CAWSVGGSGSYNEQFF. CDR3 nucleotides: TGTGCCTGGAGTGTTGGCGGATCGGGCTCCTACAATGAGCAGTTCTTC. The V call is TRBV30, the J call TRBJ2-1; D is uncertain. The CDR3 runs 16 residues. Trimming shortened V by 0 bases and J by 0 bases, and 12 bases separated the two germline ends. Per the germline V gene, CDR1 is GTSNPN and CDR2 is SVGIG (reference sequence).

The chain couples TRBV6-1 to TRBJ1-2; D ambiguous. Trimming left V 0 bases short and J 3 bases short, with 8 bases between. The CDR3 contains 14 residues. Germline V gene sequence: CDR1 MNHNS, CDR2 SASEGT. CDR3 amino acids: CASSEAHGDYGYTF. The DNA of the CDR3 is TGTGCCAGCAGTGAAGCGCACGGGGACTATGGCTACACCTTC.

V gene TRBV9 combines with J gene TRBJ2-3; weak D call: TRBD2 (5 bases). CDR1 SGDLS and CDR2 YYNGEE come from the germline V gene. Trimming took 1 base from V and 2 from J, leaving 8 bases between them. This CDR3 has 14 residues. DNA of the CDR3: TGTGCCAGCAGCGTAACGGGGTACACAGATACGCAGTATTTT. This encodes CASSVTGYTDTQYF.

Notes on this clone: The junction departs from germline at one end; a sequencing error may be responsible. This CDR3 is also generated by other DNA sequences in the sample. The genes are TRBV18 and TRBJ1-1; D not resolved. Germline V gives CDR1 KGHSH, CDR2 LQKENI. The CDR3 length is 14 residues. The CDR3: CASSPPSVNTEAFF. CDR3 DNA sequence: TGTGCCAGCTCGCCACCCAGCGTGAACACTGAAGCTTTCTTT.

This sequence joins TRBV5-5 and TRBJ2-7; 14 bases map to TRBD2. V lost 4 bases and J lost 2; bases outside the gene matches: 8. This CDR3 spans 17 amino acids. Germline V CDR1 and CDR2: SGHKS, YYEKEE (reference sequence). The CDR3 DNA reads TGTGCCAGCAGCAAGGGACTAGCGGGAGACCTCCCCTACGAGCAGTACTTC. Translated, it gives CASSKGLAGDLPYEQYF.

The chain recombines TRBV28 with TRBJ2-7; 9 nucleotides match TRBD1. V was pared by 6 bases and J by 4 bases, with 7 bases of the junction left unmatched. The CDR3 runs 14 residues. Per germline, CDR1 MDHEN and CDR2 SYDVKM. CDR3 coding DNA: TGTGCCAGCAGCGGGGGACAGGGAGCATACGAGCAGTACTTC. Translation: CASSGGQGAYEQYF. The whole variable domain, filled in from reference TRBV28 and TRBJ2-7, reads DVKVTQSSRYLVKRTGEKVFLECVQDMDHENMFWYRQDPGLGLRLIYFSYDVKMKEKGDIPEGYSVSREKKERFSLILESASTNQTSMYLCASSGGQGAYEQYFGPGTRLTVT.

Here the CDR3 DNA reads TGTGCCAGCAGCGTTGGGACTAGTGCCTACAATGAGCAGTTCTTC. Translated: CASSVGTSAYNEQFF. The V call is TRBV2, the J call TRBJ2-1, with 8 nucleotides matching TRBD2. The junction had 6 bases not matched to a gene; V was cut back by 6 bases and J by 2 bases. Germline-derived CDR1 and CDR2 are SNHLY and FYNNEI. There are 15 residues in the CDR3.

The chain links TRBV5-4 to TRBJ1-1; the D is unclear. The CDR3 is 15 amino acids. Deletions cut 4 bases from V and 4 bases from J, with 17 bases between. Germline lookup yields CDR1 SGHNT and CDR2 YYREEE (reference sequence). The CDR3 sequence: CASSPVGRAGTEAFF. Here the CDR3 DNA reads TGTGCCAGCAGCCCAGTTGGACGGGCGGGCACTGAAGCTTTCTTT.

This clone came up a few times. This same CDR3 is encoded by further DNA sequences in the sample. The genes are TRBV6-1 and TRBJ2-7; D possibly corresponds to TRBD2 (5 bases). Germline CDR1 MNHNS, CDR2 SASEGT. Trimming stripped 4 bases from V and 2 bases from J, with 15 bases between. The CDR3 is 15 residues long. The CDR3 here is CASSADEKAAYEQYF. CDR3 nucleotide sequence: TGTGCCAGCAGTGCCGACGAGAAAGCGGCCTACGAGCAGTACTTC.

The rearrangement joins TRBV28 to TRBJ2-1; no firm D call. CDR3 length: 15 residues. Germline assignment: CDR1 MDHEN and CDR2 SYDVKM. Trimming shortened V by 5 bases and J by 2 bases, and 13 bases separated the two germline ends. CDR3 sequence: CASSTLDKTYNEQFF. The CDR3 DNA reads TGTGCCAGCAGTACCCTAGATAAAACCTACAATGAGCAGTTCTTC.

A single count supports this clone. The CDR3 reads CAISTRLDSDTQYF. Written as DNA, the CDR3 is TGTGCCATCAGTACGAGACTAGACTCAGATACGCAGTATTTT. This sequence joins TRBV10-3 and TRBJ2-3, with a possible D match to TRBD2 (6 bases). There are 14 residues in the CDR3. V was pared by 5 bases and J by 4 bases, with 13 bases between. The germline gives CDR1 ENHRY, CDR2 SYGVKD.

This chain joins TRBV5-8 and TRBJ2-2, with 7 bases matching TRBD2. This CDR3 has 16 amino acids. Germline CDR1 SGHTS, CDR2 YDEGEE. J was trimmed by 6 bases and V by 0 bases; bases with no gene match: 8. The CDR3 sequence: CASSLVLQGGAGELFF. Here the CDR3 DNA reads TGTGCCAGCAGCTTGGTTCTCCAGGGAGGGGCCGGGGAGCTGTTTTTT. Complete variable domain (other parts from reference TRBV5-8 and TRBJ2-2): EAGVTQSPTHLIKTRGQQATLRCSPISGHTSVYWYQQALGLGLQFLLWYDEGEERNRGNFPPRFSGRQFPNYSSELNVNALELEDSALYLCASSLVLQGGAGELFFGEGSRLTVL.

This chain uses TRBV6-5 with TRBJ2-2; 7 bases line up with TRBD2. J was trimmed by 6 bases and V by 10 bases; bases with no gene match: 11. The CDR3 is made up of 14 amino acids. Germline values: CDR1 MNHEY, CDR2 SVGAGI. Written as DNA, the CDR3 is TGTGCCACGGGGGGAGGGGCCGGGGCCGGGGAGCTGTTTTTT. Amino acids: CATGGGAGAGELFF.

V and J are TRBV18 and TRBJ1-5; a weak D match, TRBD1 (5 bases). The V gene lost 4 bases and the J gene lost 4 bases, with 8 bases spanning the gap. Germline lookup yields CDR1 KGHSH and CDR2 LQKENI. The CDR3 sequence is 13 residues long. CDR3 bases: TGTGCCAGCTCACTCCAGGGTAATCAGCCCCAGCATTTT. Translated: CASSLQGNQPQHF.